This T cell receptor beta chain is drawn from a study of blood T cells in healthy people across ages. A second PCR of roughly 7 to 11 cycles used a sample-barcoded 5' primer and a J-beta primer mix. From the 5' RACE reads, TCRdb called clonotypes with MiXCR, one entry per CDR3 protein. The sample consists of about 800,000 distinct CDR3 sequences, approximately 25% of them appearing once. CDR1 SGHRS and CDR2 YFSETQ come from the germline V gene. The CDR3 extends over 17 amino acids. V was clipped by 4 bases and J by 5 bases; unmatched bases: 9. This clonotype was picked up a small number of times. This sample was shared with a second study, whose subject was T cells of mothers and their children.

The TCR comes from a boy younger than 18 in good health. The sequencing input was blood. The chain joins TRBV5-1 to TRBJ2-1; 13 bases line up with TRBD2. As DNA, the CDR3 is TGCGCCAGCAGCATTGGACTAGCGGGAGAGGGGAACAATGAGCAGTTCTTC. This sequence encodes CASSIGLAGEGNNEQFF.